These 28 T cell receptor beta chains were all obtained from the same sample, sequenced in a study of T cell repertoires in cytomegalovirus infection. No antigens are known for them. TCRdb reprocessed the reads via MiXCR and lists one record per CDR3 protein. Altogether about 890,000 distinct CDR3 sequences are present, roughly a third being singletons, with the ten largest covering around 15%. The sample consisted of cultured CD8+ T cells from PBMCs, taken from culture after CMV antigen stimulation. All receptors come from a human donor in good health (CMV status not recorded). Some clones in this sample may be carry-over from other donors' samples.

This chain uses TRBV4-1 with TRBJ1-6; a weak D match, TRBD1 (5 bases). The length of the CDR3 is 16 residues. The V and J ends lost 0 bases and 10 bases respectively, with 16 bases between them. Germline assignment: CDR1 MGHRA and CDR2 YSYEKL. The CDR3 loop reads CASSQEGLGLESPLHF. Written as DNA, the CDR3 is TGCGCCAGCAGCCAAGAGGGGTTGGGACTGGAGTCACCCCTCCACTTT.

This clonotype was seen a handful of times. This chain joins TRBV6-5 and TRBJ2-1; D may be TRBD1 (6 bases). V was pared by 5 bases and J by 2 bases, with 13 bases between. CDR1 is MNHEY and CDR2 is SVGAGI in the germline V gene. This CDR3 has 15 residues. This CDR3 reads CASSHRDKPYNEQFF. CDR3 nucleotide sequence: TGTGCCAGCAGTCACCGGGACAAGCCCTACAATGAGCAGTTCTTC.

This chain uses TRBV7-6 with TRBJ2-1; no definite D call. In germline, CDR1 is SGHVS, CDR2 FNYEAQ. The V end lost 5 bases, the J end lost 8 bases, and 10 bases lay between the germline ends. CDR3 length equals 12 residues. CDR3 amino acids: CASSGENDEQFF. CDR3 DNA sequence: TGTGCCAGCAGCGGTGAGAACGATGAGCAGTTCTTC.

This clonotype was counted a few times. The V call is TRBV6-2 or TRBV6-3, the J call TRBJ2-1; perhaps TRBD2 as D (6 bases). Trimming shortened V by 0 bases and J by 8 bases, and 14 bases separated the two germline ends. This CDR3 has 15 residues. Germline V gives CDR1 MNHEY, CDR2 SVGEGT. CDR3 sequence: CASSYSGQGGDEQFF. In DNA form, the CDR3 reads TGTGCCAGCAGTTACTCAGGGCAGGGAGGTGATGAGCAGTTCTTC.

This clonotype was seen once. At one of its ends the junction is not consistent with the germline gene, which may arise from a read error. This chain joins TRBV6-1 and TRBJ1-6; D possibly corresponds to TRBD1 (5 bases). Germline lookup yields CDR1 MNHNS and CDR2 SASEGT. The CDR3 is made up of 15 amino acids. The chain's CDR3 is CASSEEGSGNSSLHF. The DNA of the CDR3 is TGTGCCAGCAGTGAAGAGGGGTCTGGAAATTCATCCCTCCACTTT.

In DNA form, the CDR3 reads TGCAGTGCTAGAGAACCGACTAGTTGGAAAGAGACCCAGTACTTC. This encodes CSAREPTSWKETQYF. This chain uses TRBV20-1 with TRBJ2-5, with a weak D call TRBD2 (6 bases). Germline V gives CDR1 DFQATT, CDR2 SNEGSKA (reference sequence). Trimming cost V 0 bases and J 3 bases, with 14 bases left between them. This CDR3 is 15 amino acids long.

This clonotype has a handful of counts. This chain links TRBV27 with TRBJ1-1, with D hard to call. Germline values: CDR1 MNHEY, CDR2 SMNVEV (reference sequence). Trimming took 4 bases from V and 0 from J, leaving 12 bases between them. The CDR3 sequence is 15 residues long. CDR3 bases: TGTGCCAGCAGTTCGATCGACGCCATGAACACTGAAGCTTTCTTT. It is translated as CASSSIDAMNTEAFF.

This clonotype came up a few times. The genes are TRBV6-1 and TRBJ1-5, with D possibly being TRBD1 (6 bases). The CDR3 is made up of 18 amino acids. From germline, CDR1 is MNHNS and CDR2 SASEGT. V shed 3 bases and J shed 3 bases, with 21 bases lying between them. The CDR3 coding sequence is TGTGCCAGCAGTGACCCCTTGGGGGCAGGGGCGATCAATCAGCCCCAGCATTTT. The encoded protein is CASSDPLGAGAINQPQHF.

This clonotype was recorded a few times. This chain uses TRBV27 with TRBJ2-4; D might be TRBD1 (6 bases). From germline, CDR1 is MNHEY and CDR2 SMNVEV (reference sequence). Trimming left V 8 bases short and J 1 base short, with 21 bases between. CDR3 length equals 17 residues. The chain's CDR3 is CASGQPFRGRAKNIQYF. DNA of the CDR3: TGTGCCAGCGGCCAACCTTTCAGGGGTCGGGCCAAAAACATTCAGTACTTC.

This rearrangement joins TRBV7-9 to TRBJ2-3; D is unclear. The germline V gene has CDR1 SEHNR and CDR2 FQNEAQ (reference sequence). Trimming removed 4 bases at V and 5 bases at J, with 25 bases between. This CDR3 spans 18 amino acids. CDR3 coding DNA: TGTGCCAGCAGCTACCCCCCCCGCGACGGGCGTTGGTTAGATACGCAGTATTTT. Residues: CASSYPPRDGRWLDTQYF.

This sequence joins TRBV7-2 and TRBJ2-5, with 7 bases identical to TRBD2. The V gene end was trimmed by 5 bases and the J gene end by 5 bases; junction bases not matched to a gene: 8. CDR1 and CDR2 (germline): SGHTA, FQGNSA. The CDR3 spans 14 residues. CDR3 sequence reads: CASSPGWGGETQYF. The CDR3 DNA reads as TGTGCCAGCAGCCCTGGATGGGGAGGGGAGACCCAGTACTTC.

J is TRBJ2-3 and V is TRBV6-2 or TRBV6-3; D is unresolved. Germline lookup yields CDR1 MNHEY and CDR2 SVGEGT. The CDR3 runs to 18 residues. Trimming removed 4 bases from V and 4 bases from J, with 24 bases in between. CDR3 in amino acids: CASSLPARLSKGADTQYF. The DNA for the CDR3 is TGTGCCAGCAGTTTGCCGGCCAGACTCAGCAAGGGCGCAGATACGCAGTATTTT.

This rearrangement joins TRBV27 to TRBJ1-5, with 9 bases fitting TRBD1. CDR3 size: 14 residues. The V segment lost 5 bases and the J segment 7 bases; nucleotides outside the gene matches: 6. Germline V CDR1 and CDR2: MNHEY, SMNVEV (reference sequence). CDR3 protein: CASSVDRGGQPQHF. CDR3 in DNA: TGTGCCAGCAGTGTGGACAGGGGAGGCCAGCCCCAGCATTTT.

To note about this clonotype: Because the CDR3 is missing its conserved closing phenylalanine or tryptophan, this is likely a read error. The chain uses TRBV12-3 or TRBV12-4 and TRBJ2-1, with a tentative D call TRBD2 (7 bases). CDR3 length: 14 amino acids. V lost 8 bases to trimming and J lost 6 bases, with 17 bases between them. CDR3 sequence (DNA): TGTGCCAGCGCGCCCGGGGGGCGGTTCAATGAGCAGTTCTCC. This translates into CASAPGGRFNEQFS.

The V gene is TRBV4-1, the J gene TRBJ1-5; D remains ambiguous. Germline CDR1 and CDR2: MGHRA and YSYEKL. The CDR3 sequence is 18 residues long. With 0 bases removed from V and 1 base from J, the gap between germline ends came to 16 bases. CDR3 amino acids: CASSQEEGGGQSNQPQHF. CDR3 DNA sequence: TGCGCCAGCAGCCAAGAGGAGGGTGGTGGGCAGAGCAATCAGCCCCAGCATTTT.

The chain uses TRBV4-3 and TRBJ2-1; 10 positions match TRBD2. The V gene end was trimmed by 6 bases and the J gene end by 5 bases; junction bases not matched to a gene: 7. The CDR3 is 15 amino acids. Germline loops: CDR1 LGHNA, CDR2 YSLEER. CDR3 nucleotides: TGCGCCAGCAGACCCACTAGCGGGGATGACAATGAGCAGTTCTTC. Amino acids: CASRPTSGDDNEQFF.

This chain links TRBV12-3 or TRBV12-4 with TRBJ2-7; TRBD1 might be the D (6 bases). The CDR3 totals 13 residues. V gave up 4 bases and J gave up 7 bases, with 14 bases separating them. The CDR3 coding sequence is TGTGCCAGCAGTTACGGACAGCTCCGTGAGCAGTACGTC. Protein product: CASSYGQLREQYV.

This clonotype has more than one count but fewer than ten. J is TRBJ2-3 and V is TRBV6-5; 9 bases are a match to TRBD2. The ends lost 9 bases at V and 3 bases at J; junction bases unmatched: 13. Germline V CDR1 and CDR2: MNHEY, SVGAGI. This CDR3 has 16 residues. The CDR3 nucleotides read TGTGCCAGTTCGGTAGGGGGCGGGGGGGGGACAGATACGCAGTATTTT. Translated: CASSVGGGGGTDTQYF.

This chain connects TRBV9 to TRBJ1-1; unclear D gene. The V end lost 4 bases, the J end lost 3 bases, and 16 bases lay between the germline ends. Germline CDR1 SGDLS, CDR2 YYNGEE. The CDR3 contains 15 residues. For the CDR3, the DNA is TGTGCCAGCAGCCCCCCGGGGAGGGTCGACACTGAAGCTTTCTTT. Translating it yields CASSPPGRVDTEAFF.

This rearrangement joins TRBV2 to TRBJ2-1, with D perhaps TRBD2 (6 bases). CDR1 is SNHLY and CDR2 is FYNNEI in the germline V gene. Trimming took 4 bases from V and 0 from J, leaving 10 bases between them. This CDR3 is built from 15 residues. The CDR3 here is CASSGGLLSYNEQFF. DNA of the CDR3: TGTGCCAGCAGTGGGGGACTCCTCTCCTACAATGAGCAGTTCTTC.

This clonotype was seen many times. J is TRBJ2-5 and V is TRBV7-2; the D is unclear. The V end lost 5 bases, the J end lost 5 bases, and 12 bases lay between the germline ends. Germline V CDR1 and CDR2: SGHTA, FQGNSA. This CDR3 is built from 13 residues. The CDR3 loop reads CASSPLSGETQYF. The CDR3 DNA follows: TGTGCCAGCAGCCCCCTTTCTGGGGAGACCCAGTACTTC. Filled out from reference TRBV7-2 and TRBJ2-5, the complete variable domain reads GAGVSQSPSNKVTEKGKDVELRCDPISGHTALYWYRQSLGQGLEFLIYFQGNSAPDKSGLPSDRFSAERTGGSVSTLTIQRTQQEDSAVYLCASSPLSGETQYFGPGTRLLVL.

The CDR3 protein is CASSLRAGAGEKDTQYF. The DNA of the CDR3 is TGTGCCAGCAGCTTACGAGCGGGGGCGGGGGAGAAAGATACGCAGTATTTT. The J gene is TRBJ2-3, the V gene TRBV11-2, with TRBD2 matching over 8 bases. After removal of 2 bases from V and 5 bases from J, the junction contained 12 bases not matched to a gene. The CDR3 loop spans 17 amino acids. Looked up from germline, CDR1 is SGHAT and CDR2 is FQNNGV.

The rearrangement links TRBV2 to TRBJ1-2, with D maybe TRBD1 (5 bases). The germline V gene encodes CDR1 SNHLY and CDR2 FYNNEI. This CDR3 comprises 14 residues. V was shortened by 1 base and J by 3 bases, with 9 bases between the two germline ends. CDR3 amino acids: CASSEEAGYYGYTF. CDR3 DNA sequence: TGTGCCAGCAGTGAAGAGGCAGGGTACTATGGCTACACCTTC. The full variable domain, completed using reference TRBV2 and TRBJ1-2, is EPEVTQTPSHQVTQMGQEVILRCVPISNHLYFYWYRQILGQKVEFLVSFYNNEISEKSEIFDDQFSVERPDGSNFTLKIRSTKLEDSAMYFCASSEEAGYYGYTFGSGTRLTVV.

This chain links TRBV5-4 with TRBJ2-1; weak D call: TRBD2 (5 bases). Germline V gives CDR1 SGHNT, CDR2 YYREEE (reference sequence). The CDR3 extends over 13 amino acids. The V end lost 4 bases, the J end lost 8 bases, and 13 bases lay between the germline ends. This CDR3 reads CASSPRSGHEQFF. CDR3 in DNA: TGTGCCAGCAGCCCCAGAAGCGGCCATGAGCAGTTCTTC.

This clonotype came up a few times. The chain carries TRBV20-1 and TRBJ1-1; tentative D call: TRBD1 (6 bases). Germline CDR1 DFQATT, CDR2 SNEGSKA (reference sequence). The length of the CDR3 is 14 residues. Trimming left V 3 bases short and J 7 bases short, with 18 bases between. This chain's CDR3 is CSARSDRHPVEAFF. CDR3 sequence (DNA): TGCAGTGCTAGGTCAGACAGGCACCCCGTTGAAGCTTTCTTT.

This clonotype was counted a few times. The chain has TRBV7-6 and TRBJ2-7, with TRBD1 matching 8 bases. Germline values: CDR1 SGHVS, CDR2 FNYEAQ. The CDR3 has 16 residues. After removal of 2 bases from V and 2 bases from J, the junction contained 8 bases not matched to a gene. CDR3 DNA sequence: TGTGCCAGCAGCTTACGGGATGGGACAGGCACCTACGAGCAGTACTTC. Its protein is CASSLRDGTGTYEQYF.

This clonotype came up a few times. The chain couples TRBV28 to TRBJ2-3; D is perhaps TRBD1 or TRBD2 (6 bases each). Germline CDR1 reads MDHEN; CDR2 reads SYDVKM. This CDR3 spans 16 amino acids. V lost 5 bases to trimming and J lost 5 bases, with 20 bases between them. The CDR3 protein is CASSTPRGPDRDTQYF. CDR3 DNA: TGTGCCAGCAGTACCCCCCGGGGGCCGGATAGAGATACGCAGTATTTT.

The rearrangement joins TRBV7-9 to TRBJ2-7; 7 nucleotides match TRBD1. V trimming: 7 bases; J trimming: 3 bases; junction bases outside the gene matches: 9. CDR3 size: 14 residues. In germline, CDR1 is SEHNR, CDR2 FQNEAQ (reference sequence). In DNA, the CDR3 is TGTGCCAGCACACCACAGGGGAGAATCTACGAGCAGTACTTC. Translation gives CASTPQGRIYEQYF.